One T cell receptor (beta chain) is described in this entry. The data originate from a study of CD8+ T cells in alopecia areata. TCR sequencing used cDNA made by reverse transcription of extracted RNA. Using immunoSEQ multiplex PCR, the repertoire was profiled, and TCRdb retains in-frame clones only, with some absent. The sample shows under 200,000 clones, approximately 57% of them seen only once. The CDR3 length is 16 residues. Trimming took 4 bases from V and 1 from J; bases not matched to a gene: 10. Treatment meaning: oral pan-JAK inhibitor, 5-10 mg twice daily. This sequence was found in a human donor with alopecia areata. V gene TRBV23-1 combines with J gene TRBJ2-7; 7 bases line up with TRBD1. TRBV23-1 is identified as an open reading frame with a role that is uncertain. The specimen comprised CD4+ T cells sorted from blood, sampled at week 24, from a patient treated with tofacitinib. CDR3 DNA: TGCGCCAGCAGTCCGTGGGACAGACGAACTTCCTACGAGCAGTACTTC. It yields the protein CASSPWDRRTSYEQYF.